The entry below describes one TCR beta chain. Sequenced by immunoSEQ multiplex PCR; TCRdb stores in-frame clones only, minus some. The table lists around 12,000 clones, approximately 93% of them singletons. This CDR3 comprises 14 residues. Per germline, CDR1 SGHRS and CDR2 YFSETQ. Trimming took off 4 bases at V and 7 bases at J, with 14 bases between the two ends. This entry comes from a study of control samples from healthy donors and cancer patients. Sequenced input: PBMCs. The sequence derives from a man aged 80 or over with lung cancer. The chain combines TRBV5-1 with TRBJ2-2; D may be TRBD2 (5 bases). The CDR3 DNA reads as TGCGCCAGCAGCAAAGTACTAGATGTCGGGGAGCTGTTTTTT. Its protein product is CASSKVLDVGELFF.